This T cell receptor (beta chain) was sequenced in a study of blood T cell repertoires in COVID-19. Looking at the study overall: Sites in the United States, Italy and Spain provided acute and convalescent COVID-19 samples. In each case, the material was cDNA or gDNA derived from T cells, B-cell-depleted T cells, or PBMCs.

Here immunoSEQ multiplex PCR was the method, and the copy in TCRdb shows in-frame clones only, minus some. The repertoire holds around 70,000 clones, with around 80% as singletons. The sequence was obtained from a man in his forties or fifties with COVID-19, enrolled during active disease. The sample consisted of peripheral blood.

This CDR3 is CASSYDRRYEQYF. The CDR3 DNA reads as TGTGCCAGCAGTTACGACAGGAGATACGAGCAGTACTTC. The chain joins TRBV11-2 to TRBJ2-7, with D tentatively TRBD1 (6 bases). Germline V gene data show CDR1 as SGHAT and CDR2 as FQNNGV. The CDR3 contains 13 residues. V was shortened by 6 bases and J by 4 bases, with 13 bases between the two germline ends.